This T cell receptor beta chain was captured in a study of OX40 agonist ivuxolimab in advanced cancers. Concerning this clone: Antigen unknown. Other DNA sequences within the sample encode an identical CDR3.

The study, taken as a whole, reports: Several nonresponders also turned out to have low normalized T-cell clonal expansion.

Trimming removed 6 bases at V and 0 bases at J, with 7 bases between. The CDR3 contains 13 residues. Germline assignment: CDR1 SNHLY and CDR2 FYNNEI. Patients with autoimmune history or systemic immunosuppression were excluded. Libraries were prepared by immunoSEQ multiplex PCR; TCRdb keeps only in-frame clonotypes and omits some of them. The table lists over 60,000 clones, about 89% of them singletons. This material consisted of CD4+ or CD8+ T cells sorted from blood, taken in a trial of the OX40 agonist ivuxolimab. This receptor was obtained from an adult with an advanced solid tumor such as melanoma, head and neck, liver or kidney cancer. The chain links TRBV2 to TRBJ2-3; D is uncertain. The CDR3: CASSADSTDTQYF. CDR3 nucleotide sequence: TGTGCCAGCAGCGCGGACAGCACAGATACGCAGTATTTT.